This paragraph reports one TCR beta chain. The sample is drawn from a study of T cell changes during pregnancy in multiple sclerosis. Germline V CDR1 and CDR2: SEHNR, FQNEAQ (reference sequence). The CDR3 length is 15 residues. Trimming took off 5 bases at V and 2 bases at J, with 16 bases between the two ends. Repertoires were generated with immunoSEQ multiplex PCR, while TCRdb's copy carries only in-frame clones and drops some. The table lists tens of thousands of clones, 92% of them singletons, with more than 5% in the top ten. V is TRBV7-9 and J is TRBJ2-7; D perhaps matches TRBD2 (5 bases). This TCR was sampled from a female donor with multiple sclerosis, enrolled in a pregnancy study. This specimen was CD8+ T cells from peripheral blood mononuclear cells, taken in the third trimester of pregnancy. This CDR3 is CASSHRDAEAYEQYF. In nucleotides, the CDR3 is TGTGCCAGCAGCCACCGGGATGCGGAGGCCTACGAGCAGTACTTC.